One and the same sample provided the 5 T cell receptor beta chains below, sequenced in a study of T cells after yellow fever vaccination. TCRdb called the 5' RACE reads again in MiXCR, with one record for every CDR3 protein. The table includes around 320,000 distinct CDR3 sequences, around 10% detected once. The sequenced sample was CD4+ T cells sorted from PBMCs, obtained 45 days after the yellow fever booster vaccination. The origin of the receptors is a man between 18 and 29 years old who received the YFV17D yellow fever vaccine.

This clonotype occurred a few times. The V gene is TRBV20-1, the J gene TRBJ2-3, with D possibly matching TRBD1 (5 bases). Germline values: CDR1 DFQATT, CDR2 SNEGSKA (reference sequence). Trimming took 0 bases from V and 5 from J, leaving 12 bases between them. The CDR3 spans 14 residues. CDR3 in DNA: TGCAGTGCTAGAGATAGTAGGGGCTTAGATACGCAGTATTTT. It codes for CSARDSRGLDTQYF.

This clonotype was seen ten or more times. The chain recombines TRBV7-2 with TRBJ1-1; no clear D. Between the trimmed V and J ends, which lost 5 bases and 5 bases, there was a span of 12 bases. The germline gives CDR1 SGHTA, CDR2 FQGNSA. CDR3 length: 13 residues. CDR3 amino acids: CASSHGRRTEAFF. The CDR3 region has the DNA TGTGCCAGCAGCCATGGGAGGAGGACTGAAGCTTTCTTT.

The V and J genes are TRBV6-5 and TRBJ2-3; no clear D. V was shortened by 6 bases and J by 3 bases, with 13 bases between the two germline ends. CDR1 is MNHEY, CDR2 SVGAGI, per germline. The CDR3 has 14 amino acids. The CDR3 coding sequence is TGTGCCAGCAGGAACATCCGACTTACAGATACGCAGTATTTT. This encodes CASRNIRLTDTQYF.

This clonotype turned up a few times. The gene calls are TRBV9 and TRBJ2-3, with D perhaps matching TRBD1 or TRBD2 (5 bases each). The CDR3 extends over 14 amino acids. V lost 4 bases and J lost 6, with 15 bases in between. Germline V CDR1 and CDR2: SGDLS, YYNGEE. The CDR3 coding sequence is TGTGCCAGCAGCTACCGGGACCACTTGGATACGCAGTATTTT. Its translation is CASSYRDHLDTQYF.

There are a few counts of this clonotype. The rearrangement uses TRBV6-5 and TRBJ2-7, with 8 bases aligning to TRBD2. Germline lookup yields CDR1 MNHEY and CDR2 SVGAGI. This CDR3 spans 14 amino acids. V dropped 4 bases and J dropped 5; count of bases not matched to a gene: 7. The CDR3 is CASSSPGGPDEQYF. Here the CDR3 DNA reads TGTGCCAGCAGTTCCCCGGGAGGGCCCGACGAGCAGTACTTC.